This T cell receptor beta chain was observed in a study of shared clonotypes between healthy human individuals. Study overall: A donor's plate count was three for CD4 naive and three for CD4 memory; CD8 naive had two and CD8 memory one. Study findings and constraints: An effect of sequencing depth on clonotype sharing among donors was expected.

From germline, CDR1 is SGHNT and CDR2 YYREEE (reference sequence). V shed 4 bases and J shed 6 bases, with 10 bases lying between them. This CDR3 has 13 amino acids. Note on this clone: Its antigen is not identified.

Each PCR replicate from the sorted subsets contained roughly 210 ng DNA, which is some 31,000 T cell genomes. Clones were read by immunoSEQ multiplex PCR, and TCRdb kept only the in-frame ones, dropping some. The sample records more than 90,000 clones, 65% to 70% being singletons. V usage is TRBV5-4 and J usage is TRBJ2-2; D gene ambiguous. This sequence was found in a young man in good health. The specimen was memory CD8+ T cells sorted from blood. Subset meaning: CD45RO+ cells pooled with CCR7-negative TemRA cells. This chain's CDR3 is CASSDGSAGELFF. Written as DNA, the CDR3 is TGTGCCAGCAGCGACGGAAGTGCCGGGGAGCTGTTTTTT.